A single sample gave rise to the 24 T cell receptor beta chains below, sequenced in a study of blood T cells in healthy people across ages. Then a second PCR, running roughly 6 to 12 cycles, was carried out with a sample-barcoded 5' primer and a J-beta primer mix. Using its own MiXCR run on the 5' RACE reads, TCRdb lists one record per CDR3 protein. The data show about 760,000 distinct CDR3 sequences, with just under 25% seen just once and 9.4% held by the top ten. Separately, the same data were catalogued under a study of T cells of mothers and their children.

Material: blood. The receptors originated from a boy aged 10-17 years in good health.

This clonotype was counted only a few times. The chain links TRBV27 to TRBJ2-5; TRBD2 matches at 12 bases. The DNA end is more similar to TRBJ2-7, so the J call may be wrong. Germline CDR1 and CDR2: MNHEY and SMNVEV (reference sequence). This CDR3 has 15 amino acids. CDR3 nucleotide sequence: TGTGCCAGCAGTTTACGACTAGCGGGAGCCAACGAGCAGTACTTC. Translated, it gives CASSLRLAGANEQYF.

This clonotype was seen only a few times. The chain is built from TRBV6-6 and TRBJ1-4; D is unclear. V lost 7 bases to trimming and J lost 2 bases, with 11 bases between them. The CDR3 is 14 residues long. Germline-derived CDR1 and CDR2 are MNHNY and SVGAGI (reference sequence). CDR3 sequence (DNA): TGTGCCAGCACCCCGTTCATTACTAATGAAAAACTGTTTTTT. This codes for CASTPFITNEKLFF.

The chain recombines TRBV1 with TRBJ2-5; TRBD2 was called by the table and not checked on the DNA. Near its end, the DNA agrees better with TRBJ2-1, so the J call may be wrong. TRBV1 is recorded as a pseudogene. The CDR3 length is 17 residues. The CDR3 region is CTSSQDQGRTPYNEQFF. The CDR3 bases are TGCACCAGCAGCCAAGATCAGGGGAGGACTCCATACAATGAGCAGTTCTTC.

This clonotype was detected a few times. A junction boundary mismatches the germline segment, possibly from a read error. The chain employs TRBV12-3 or TRBV12-4 and TRBJ2-2; D gene uncertain. This CDR3 has 15 amino acids. DNA of the CDR3: TGTGCCAGCGGTTTGCTAGGTCGAGACACCGGGGAGCTGTTTTTT. It codes for CASGLLGRDTGELFF.

This clonotype appeared a few times. The CDR3 region has the DNA TGCAGTGCTAGAGATCCTAGTGGCACAGATACGCAGTATTTT. Translating it yields CSARDPSGTDTQYF. This rearrangement joins TRBV20-1 to TRBJ2-3; D remains ambiguous. The CDR3 is made up of 14 amino acids. Germline loops: CDR1 DFQATT, CDR2 SNEGSKA (reference sequence). Trimming pared 0 bases from V and 1 base from J, leaving 8 bases between.

This clonotype came up a few times. In DNA form, the CDR3 reads TGCAGTGCTAGAGGCGTCGGGCCGACGACCCACGAGCAGTACTTC. It yields the protein CSARGVGPTTHEQYF. The chain has TRBV20-1 and TRBJ2-7; D remains unclear. Trimming stripped 1 base from V and 5 bases from J, with 18 bases between. The germline V gene encodes CDR1 DFQATT and CDR2 SNEGSKA (reference sequence). The CDR3 is 15 residues long.

The chain combines TRBV5-1 with TRBJ2-7; 8 positions agree with TRBD1. The V gene end was trimmed by 4 bases and the J gene end by 5 bases; junction bases not matched to a gene: 5. The CDR3 consists of 13 residues. CDR1 and CDR2 from the germline V gene are SGHRS and YFSETQ. CDR3 in DNA: TGCGCCAGCAGCGACCAGGGGGCGAACGAGCAGTACTTC. This sequence encodes CASSDQGANEQYF. Looking up the rest from reference TRBV5-1 and TRBJ2-7 gives the full variable domain: KAGVTQTPRYLIKTRGQQVTLSCSPISGHRSVSWYQQTPGQGLQFLFEYFSETQRNKGNFPGRFSGRQFSNSRSEMNVSTLELGDSALYLCASSDQGANEQYFGPGTRLTVT.

The chain is built from TRBV2 and TRBJ2-1, with 7 bases that match TRBD1. Germline V gene lookup returns CDR1 SNHLY and CDR2 FYNNEI. V was pared by 10 bases and J by 6 bases, with 12 bases of the junction left unmatched. This CDR3 is 14 amino acids long. The CDR3 DNA sequence: TGTGCCACAACCCCCGGACAGGTCCCCAATGAGCAGTTCTTC. The encoded protein is CATTPGQVPNEQFF.

V and J are TRBV7-9 and TRBJ2-7; D unclear. Germline V gene sequence: CDR1 SEHNR, CDR2 FQNEAQ (reference sequence). The CDR3 is 13 amino acids. Trimming pared 2 bases from V and 3 bases from J, leaving 8 bases between. This chain's CDR3 is CASSLILNYEQYF. The CDR3 region has the DNA TGTGCCAGCAGCTTAATTCTCAACTACGAGCAGTACTTC. The entire variable domain, with the rest obtained from reference TRBV7-9 and TRBJ2-7, is as follows: DTGVSQNPRHKITKRGQNVTFRCDPISEHNRLYWYRQTLGQGPEFLTYFQNEAQLEKSRLLSDRFSAERPKGSFSTLEIQRTEQGDSAMYLCASSLILNYEQYFGPGTRLTVT.

This chain connects TRBV7-2 to TRBJ1-1; no firm D call. V shed 3 bases and J shed 4 bases, with 12 bases lying between them. From germline, CDR1 is SGHTA and CDR2 FQGNSA. The CDR3 covers 14 residues. CDR3 sequence (DNA): TGTGCCAGCAGCTTGGTGGGGTGGGCCACTGAAGCTTTCTTT. It encodes CASSLVGWATEAFF. Together with reference TRBV7-2 and TRBJ1-1, the CDR3 gives the full variable domain: GAGVSQSPSNKVTEKGKDVELRCDPISGHTALYWYRQSLGQGLEFLIYFQGNSAPDKSGLPSDRFSAERTGGSVSTLTIQRTQQEDSAVYLCASSLVGWATEAFFGQGTRLTVV.

The V and J genes are TRBV20-1 and TRBJ1-5; D is ambiguous. The ends were cut back, 0 bases at V and 6 bases at J, with 6 bases in the middle. CDR3 length equals 12 residues. CDR1 and CDR2 from the germline V gene are DFQATT and SNEGSKA (reference sequence). This chain's CDR3 is CSARDSAQPQHF. The CDR3 region has the DNA TGCAGTGCTAGAGACAGTGCTCAGCCCCAGCATTTT.

The gene calls are TRBV7-9 and TRBJ1-3; D unresolved. This CDR3 has 14 residues. V was shortened by 5 bases and J by 2 bases, with 10 bases between the two germline ends. The germline gives CDR1 SEHNR, CDR2 FQNEAQ (reference sequence). CDR3 sequence: CASSPRGPGNTIYF. In DNA, the CDR3 is TGTGCCAGCAGCCCTCGGGGTCCTGGAAACACCATATATTTT.

This clonotype has only a few counts. In DNA, the CDR3 is TGCAGCGTTCTGGCGGGACGTCTCACAAAGGATGAAGCTTTCTTT. Translation gives CSVLAGRLTKDEAFF. The V gene is TRBV29-1, the J gene TRBJ1-1, with D tentatively TRBD1 (5 bases). This CDR3 comprises 15 residues. Trimming left V 5 bases short and J 7 bases short, with 23 bases between. Germline V CDR1 and CDR2: SQVTM, ANQGSEA.

This clonotype came up a few times. The chain employs TRBV2 and TRBJ2-5; D call uncertain. Matching the DNA end better, TRBJ2-7 makes the J call doubtful. Germline V gene lookup returns CDR1 SNHLY and CDR2 FYNNEI. The CDR3 consists of 12 residues. The CDR3 spells CASWMSDYEQYF. The DNA for the CDR3 is TGTGCCAGTTGGATGAGTGACTACGAGCAGTACTTC.

The rearrangement links TRBV7-9 to TRBJ2-2; 11 bases line up with TRBD1. The CDR3 spans 15 residues. V shed 3 bases and J 7 bases; nucleotides not matched to a gene: 4. Germline-derived CDR1 and CDR2 are SEHNR and FQNEAQ (reference sequence). The CDR3 DNA follows: TGTGCCAGCAGCTTCGGACAGGGGGCTGACGGGGAGCTGTTTTTT. It specifies CASSFGQGADGELFF.

This rearrangement joins TRBV28 to TRBJ2-7, with 7 bases aligning to TRBD2. Germline V CDR1 and CDR2: MDHEN, SYDVKM. With V trimmed by 6 bases and J by 3 bases, 8 bases remained unmatched. The CDR3 runs to 14 residues. CDR3 DNA: TGTGCCAGCAGGGGAGGAGGGGACTACTACGAGCAGTACTTC. This codes for CASRGGGDYYEQYF.

A few counts support this clonotype. One junction end does not reproduce the germline sequence, and a read error may be involved. The rearrangement joins TRBV7-9 to TRBJ2-5; no clear D gene. Gene TRBJ2-1 matches the end of the DNA better, so the J call may be wrong. Germline V gene lookup returns CDR1 SEHNR and CDR2 FQNEAQ (reference sequence). The CDR3 is made up of 14 amino acids. The CDR3 sequence is CASSLEVSDNEQFF. The CDR3, as DNA: TGTGCCAGCAGCTTAGAAGTCTCCGACAATGAGCAGTTCTTC.

Concerning this clonotype: A read error may account for a junction end that differs from germline. J is TRBJ2-5 and V is TRBV7-6, with D perhaps assigned TRBD1 or TRBD2 (5 bases each). Germline V gene data show CDR1 as SGHVS and CDR2 as FNYEAQ. This CDR3 region has 14 residues. The CDR3 spells CASSLGGRGSREFF. The CDR3 nucleotides are TGTGCCAGCAGCTTAGGGGGGAGAGGAAGTAGGGAGTTCTTC.

The gene calls are TRBV2 and TRBJ2-1; perhaps TRBD1 as D (6 bases). With 5 bases removed from V and 4 bases from J, the gap between germline ends came to 12 bases. The CDR3 runs 14 residues. Germline V gene lookup returns CDR1 SNHLY and CDR2 FYNNEI. The CDR3 sequence is CASSFGTRYNEQFF. For the CDR3, the DNA is TGTGCCAGCAGTTTTGGGACAAGGTACAATGAGCAGTTCTTC. Full variable domain (remainder filled in from reference TRBV2 and TRBJ2-1): EPEVTQTPSHQVTQMGQEVILRCVPISNHLYFYWYRQILGQKVEFLVSFYNNEISEKSEIFDDQFSVERPDGSNFTLKIRSTKLEDSAMYFCASSFGTRYNEQFFGPGTRLTVL.

V usage is TRBV7-2 and J usage is TRBJ2-5; D is possibly TRBD2 (7 bases). TRBJ2-7 explains the end of the DNA better; the J call may be wrong. CDR3 size: 17 residues. CDR1 is SGHTA, CDR2 FQGNSA, per germline. The CDR3 protein is CASSPTRGGEISYEQYF. The CDR3 nucleotides are TGTGCCAGCAGCCCAACCCGCGGGGGCGAAATTTCCTACGAGCAGTACTTC.

A single count supports this clonotype. V and J are TRBV7-9 and TRBJ1-4, with D tentatively TRBD1 (5 bases). The germline V and J ends were trimmed by 4 bases and 7 bases, with 13 bases remaining between them. This CDR3 region has 14 residues. CDR1 is SEHNR and CDR2 is FQNEAQ in the germline V gene (reference sequence). In DNA form, the CDR3 reads TGTGCCAGCAGCTGGGAGGGGCCCGGTGAAAAACTGTTTTTT. Translated, it gives CASSWEGPGEKLFF.

This clonotype was observed a handful of times. The CDR3 region is CASSLASGGNNEQFF. The CDR3 DNA reads TGTGCCAGCAGCTTAGCTAGCGGGGGAAACAATGAGCAGTTCTTC. The chain carries TRBV7-2 and TRBJ2-1; 9 bases fit TRBD2. The CDR3 totals 15 residues. V dropped 0 bases and J dropped 5; count of bases not matched to a gene: 2. Germline assignment: CDR1 SGHTA and CDR2 FQGNSA.

This clonotype appeared a few times. The chain employs TRBV11-3 and TRBJ2-1; no reliable D call. CDR3 length: 12 amino acids. Trimming shortened V by 5 bases and J by 7 bases, and 9 bases separated the two germline ends. Germline CDR1 is SGHNT and CDR2 is YENEEA. CDR3 nucleotide sequence: TGTGCCAGCAGCCGGTATGGGAATGAGCAGTTCTTC. Its protein product is CASSRYGNEQFF.

The rearrangement uses TRBV4-1 and TRBJ2-5; a possible D gene is TRBD2 (6 bases). The DNA end lines up better with TRBJ2-7; the J call may be wrong. The CDR3 has 16 residues. CDR1 is MGHRA and CDR2 is YSYEKL in the germline V gene. CDR3 nucleotide sequence: TGCGCCAGCAGCCCCGAAGCGGGCCTCAGCTCCTACGAGCAGTACTTC. It encodes CASSPEAGLSSYEQYF.